Following are 28 T cell receptor beta chains from one sample sequenced in a study of cytomegalovirus exposure and HLA in healthy donors. Primers for the PCR totalled 60 Vbeta and 13 Jbeta. The assay was immunoSEQ multiplex PCR, and TCRdb's table has in-frame clones only and misses some. The table has about 150,000 clones, around 79% seen once. The sequenced material came from PBMCs. The receptors shown here come from a man between 18 and 35 years old in good health and CMV-seronegative.

The rearrangement uses TRBV20-1 and TRBJ2-1; no reliable D call. This CDR3 has 10 residues. The V gene's germline CDR1 is DFQATT and CDR2 SNEGSKA (reference sequence). Trimming removed 6 bases from V and 8 bases from J, with 8 bases in between. This CDR3 reads CSAPVHEQFF. DNA for the CDR3: TGCAGTGCCCCCGTCCATGAGCAGTTCTTC.

The chain employs TRBV7-8 and TRBJ2-3; 14 nucleotides align to TRBD2. With V trimmed by 1 base and J by 4 bases, 4 bases remained unmatched. Germline lookup yields CDR1 SGHVS and CDR2 FQNEAQ. The CDR3 has 17 amino acids. DNA of the CDR3: TGTGCCAGCAGCTTAGGGGGACTAGCGGGAGTCTCAGATACGCAGTATTTT. It encodes CASSLGGLAGVSDTQYF.

The chain couples TRBV5-6 to TRBJ1-4; 7 bases align to TRBD1. V lost 5 bases and J lost 6; bases outside the gene matches: 10. The germline gives CDR1 SGHDT, CDR2 YYEEEE. This CDR3 contains 15 residues. The CDR3 loop is CASSIGGGGYEKLFF. The CDR3 coding sequence is TGTGCCAGCAGTATAGGAGGAGGGGGCTATGAAAAACTGTTTTTT.

V gene TRBV19 combines with J gene TRBJ2-1, with 11 bases aligning to TRBD2. The CDR3 extends over 15 amino acids. J was trimmed by 4 bases and V by 7 bases; bases with no gene match: 6. Germline V gene data show CDR1 as LNHDA and CDR2 as SQIVND (reference sequence). The CDR3 loop reads CASIATSGGYNEQFF. The CDR3 DNA reads TGTGCCAGTATCGCCACTAGCGGGGGATACAATGAGCAGTTCTTC.

J is TRBJ1-5 and V is TRBV27; 9 positions match TRBD1. CDR1 and CDR2 from the germline V gene are MNHEY and SMNVEV (reference sequence). The CDR3 runs to 15 residues. V shed 3 bases, J shed 1 base, and the junction held 1 base outside the gene matches. In DNA, the CDR3 is TGTGCCAGCAGTTTGGGACAGGGCAGCAATCAGCCCCAGCATTTT. Translated, it gives CASSLGQGSNQPQHF.

V and J are TRBV12-5 and TRBJ2-7, with D perhaps TRBD2 (6 bases). The germline V gene has CDR1 LGHNT and CDR2 FRNRAP. V shed 7 bases and J shed 0 bases, with 22 bases lying between them. This CDR3 region has 17 residues. CDR3 region: CASAPLYGAGVSYEQYF. Written as DNA, the CDR3 is TGTGCTAGTGCCCCCCTTTACGGAGCGGGTGTCTCCTACGAGCAGTACTTC.

The table lists this clone with a count of one. This rearrangement joins TRBV5-4 to TRBJ2-1; D might be TRBD1 (6 bases). Germline values: CDR1 SGHNT, CDR2 YYREEE (reference sequence). V dropped 0 bases and J dropped 4 bases, with 14 bases sitting between them. The CDR3 extends over 16 amino acids. The CDR3 loop is CASSLGGPGPYNEQFF. The CDR3 DNA is TGTGCCAGCAGCTTGGGGGGGCCGGGGCCTTACAATGAGCAGTTCTTC. Together with reference TRBV5-4 and TRBJ2-1, the CDR3 gives the full variable domain: ETGVTQSPTHLIKTRGQQVTLRCSSQSGHNTVSWYQQALGQGPQFIFQYYREEENGRGNFPPRFSGLQFPNYSSELNVNALELDDSALYLCASSLGGPGPYNEQFFGPGTRLTVL.

The V and J genes are TRBV27 and TRBJ2-7; 8 bases are a match to TRBD2. The J segment lost 4 bases and the V segment lost 5 bases, leaving 4 bases of the junction unmatched. CDR1 MNHEY and CDR2 SMNVEV come from the germline V gene (reference sequence). CDR3 size: 13 residues. CDR3 sequence: CASSDAGGYEQYF. The DNA for the CDR3 is TGTGCCAGCAGTGATGCGGGAGGTTACGAGCAGTACTTC.

The rearrangement links TRBV29-1 to TRBJ2-1, with 9 positions matching TRBD1. Germline V gene data show CDR1 as SQVTM and CDR2 as ANQGSEA. J gave up 1 base and V 6 bases, and 4 bases lay outside the gene matches. The CDR3 has 14 amino acids. CDR3 sequence: CSVPGQGSYNEQFF. CDR3 in DNA: TGCAGCGTCCCGGGACAGGGTTCCTACAATGAGCAGTTCTTC.

The rearrangement links TRBV6-6 to TRBJ2-7, with 11 positions matching TRBD2. Germline lookup yields CDR1 MNHNY and CDR2 SVGAGI (reference sequence). This CDR3 has 15 residues. V was clipped by 0 bases and J by 7 bases; unmatched bases: 5. The CDR3 region has the DNA TGTGCCAGCAGTTACTCGGGTAGCGGGAGGGTAGAGCAGTACTTC. The encoded protein is CASSYSGSGRVEQYF.

The V call is TRBV9, the J call TRBJ2-7; D is possibly TRBD2 (5 bases). The CDR3 covers 15 residues. Germline V gives CDR1 SGDLS, CDR2 YYNGEE. The ends were cut back, 0 bases at V and 6 bases at J, with 16 bases in the middle. This CDR3 is CASSVAGSGGGEQYF. CDR3 sequence (DNA): TGTGCCAGCAGCGTAGCGGGGAGCGGAGGAGGCGAGCAGTACTTC.

V usage is TRBV7-8 and J usage is TRBJ2-1, with D tentatively TRBD2 (6 bases). The V end lost 2 bases, the J end lost 4 bases, and 12 bases lay between the germline ends. The CDR3 is 15 amino acids. Germline CDR1 and CDR2: SGHVS and FQNEAQ. CDR3 bases: TGTGCCAGCAGCTTAAGAGGCGGGACTTACAATGAGCAGTTCTTC. It yields the protein CASSLRGGTYNEQFF.

This clone was seen only a few times. The chain has TRBV19 and TRBJ2-5, with a tentative D call TRBD2 (5 bases). CDR1 and CDR2 (germline): LNHDA, SQIVND (reference sequence). The CDR3 spans 12 residues. Deletions cut 5 bases from V and 7 bases from J, with 11 bases between. CDR3 in amino acids: CASSELAGTQYF. The CDR3 bases are TGTGCCAGTAGTGAGCTGGCGGGGACCCAGTACTTC. Supplemented by reference TRBV19 and TRBJ2-5, the full variable domain reads DGGITQSPKYLFRKEGQNVTLSCEQNLNHDAMYWYRQDPGQGLRLIYYSQIVNDFQKGDIAEGYSVSREKKESFPLTVTSAQKNPTAFYLCASSELAGTQYFGPGTRLLVL.

V gene TRBV5-4 combines with J gene TRBJ2-1; maybe TRBD2 (5 bases). Germline CDR1 and CDR2: SGHNT and YYREEE (reference sequence). The CDR3 length is 14 residues. The germline V and J ends were trimmed by 4 bases and 7 bases, with 15 bases remaining between them. The CDR3 is CASSRTGTSNEQFF. The CDR3 DNA sequence: TGTGCCAGCAGCCGGACTGGTACGTCGAATGAGCAGTTCTTC.

This clone was seen only a few times. The chain recombines TRBV1 with TRBJ2-1; TRBD2, the table's D call, was not compared with the DNA. TRBV1 is termed a pseudogene. This CDR3 has 15 amino acids. As DNA, the CDR3 is TGCACCAGCAGCCAAGGGGTGCGGGCCCGCAATGAGCAGTTCTTC. Translated, it gives CTSSQGVRARNEQFF.

This clone showed up just once. The rearrangement joins TRBV4-3 to TRBJ2-7; 12 bases agree with TRBD2. The CDR3 spans 15 residues. V shed 4 bases and J 7 bases; nucleotides not matched to a gene: 8. CDR1 LGHNA and CDR2 YSLEER come from the germline V gene. The CDR3 DNA follows: TGCGCCAGCAGCCTTGAGCTAGCGGGAGGGGGGGAGCAGTACTTC. Protein: CASSLELAGGGEQYF.

The chain is built from TRBV6-5 and TRBJ1-5; D is unresolved. This CDR3 is 13 amino acids long. Trimming pared 6 bases from V and 0 bases from J, leaving 6 bases between. Germline V lookup: CDR1 MNHEY, CDR2 SVGAGI. The CDR3 DNA is TGTGCCAGCAGCCCTTATAGCAATCAGCCCCAGCATTTT. Amino acids: CASSPYSNQPQHF.

The rearrangement links TRBV30 to TRBJ2-4; TRBD2 agrees at 7 bases. The germline V gene encodes CDR1 GTSNPN and CDR2 SVGIG (reference sequence). V was pared by 1 base and J by 6 bases, with 9 bases of the junction left unmatched. The CDR3 contains 15 residues. CDR3 sequence (DNA): TGTGCCTGGAGTGGAGGTGGGAGGGCCCGAAACATTCAGTACTTC. The encoded protein is CAWSGGGRARNIQYF.

V gene TRBV7-2 combines with J gene TRBJ1-2, with D unresolved. The V gene's germline CDR1 is SGHTA and CDR2 FQGNSA. Trimming left V 5 bases short and J 3 bases short, with 7 bases between. The CDR3 has 12 amino acids. The CDR3 region has the DNA TGTGCCAGCAGCCGTCGGGACTATGGCTACACCTTC. As protein: CASSRRDYGYTF.

Notes on this clone: One end of the junction fails to match germline, which may point to a read error. The chain links TRBV11-2 to TRBJ1-3, with TRBD1 matching over 8 bases. Germline CDR1 is SGHAT and CDR2 is FQNNGV. The CDR3 has 14 residues. For the CDR3, the DNA is TGTGCCGGCAGCTTATGGACAGGGGGAAACACCATATATTTT. It is translated as CAGSLWTGGNTIYF.

The chain has TRBV6-5 and TRBJ2-1; D perhaps matches TRBD1 (5 bases). The CDR3 spans 13 residues. V shed 2 bases and J shed 7 bases, with 9 bases lying between them. The germline CDR1 and CDR2 sequences are MNHEY and SVGAGI. The CDR3 sequence: CASSYDSRNEQFF. In DNA form, the CDR3 reads TGTGCCAGCAGTTACGACAGCCGAAATGAGCAGTTCTTC.

This clone appeared a few times. The V gene is TRBV5-4, the J gene TRBJ1-2; D is unclear. The germline V gene has CDR1 SGHNT and CDR2 YYREEE (reference sequence). The CDR3 contains 14 residues. Trimming removed 2 bases from V and 7 bases from J, with 15 bases in between. The CDR3 reads CASSLGRGEGGYTF. CDR3 DNA: TGTGCCAGCAGCTTAGGGCGGGGAGAGGGTGGCTACACCTTC.

The rearrangement links TRBV9 to TRBJ2-1; 11 bases agree with TRBD2. Germline CDR1 is SGDLS and CDR2 is YYNGEE. V was pared by 4 bases and J by 5 bases, with 8 bases of the junction left unmatched. The CDR3 has 16 residues. Here the CDR3 reads CASSSNLAGGNNEQFF. CDR3 DNA: TGTGCCAGCAGCTCTAACCTAGCGGGAGGTAACAATGAGCAGTTCTTC.

The chain uses TRBV7-9 and TRBJ2-7, with D unresolved. V was clipped by 6 bases and J by 2 bases, with 11 bases between them. Germline lookup yields CDR1 SEHNR and CDR2 FQNEAQ (reference sequence). This CDR3 has 13 residues. The CDR3 sequence: CASRPGLAYEQYF. In DNA form, the CDR3 reads TGTGCCAGCAGACCAGGCCTGGCCTACGAGCAGTACTTC.

As regards this clone: This sample includes further DNA sequences coding for the same CDR3. V and J are TRBV4-3 and TRBJ2-5; D possibly corresponds to TRBD1 (6 bases). This CDR3 is built from 13 residues. Germline V gene lookup returns CDR1 LGHNA and CDR2 YSLEER. V was clipped by 0 bases and J by 5 bases, with 7 bases between them. In nucleotides, the CDR3 is TGCGCCAGCAGCCAAGATAGGGGGGAGACCCAGTACTTC. It translates to CASSQDRGETQYF.

V and J are TRBV28 and TRBJ2-1, with TRBD2 as a possible D gene (5 bases). CDR1 and CDR2 from the germline V gene are MDHEN and SYDVKM. This CDR3 contains 13 residues. Trimming removed 5 bases from V and 10 bases from J, with 15 bases in between. CDR3 region: CASSGHQRREQFF. CDR3 nucleotide sequence: TGTGCCAGCAGTGGGCATCAACGGAGGGAGCAGTTCTTC.

The rearrangement links TRBV7-6 to TRBJ1-2; D gene uncertain. The CDR3 has 16 amino acids. Looked up from germline, CDR1 is SGHVS and CDR2 is FNYEAQ. V was clipped by 6 bases and J by 2 bases, with 19 bases between them. The CDR3 nucleotides read TGTGCCAGCAGTCAAAGGGTGCAGCCGGGAAACTATGGCTACACCTTC. It specifies CASSQRVQPGNYGYTF.

This chain connects TRBV11-3 to TRBJ2-5; tentative D call: TRBD1 (6 bases). Between the trimmed V and J ends, which lost 1 base and 3 bases, there was a span of 9 bases. CDR3 length: 14 residues. The germline V gene encodes CDR1 SGHNT and CDR2 YENEEA. CDR3 nucleotides: TGTGCCAGCAGCTTAGCTGGGGGCGAAGAGACCCAGTACTTC. It is translated as CASSLAGGEETQYF. The full variable domain, in which reference TRBV11-3 and TRBJ2-5 provide the parts outside the CDR3, is EAGVVQSPRYKIIEKKQPVAFWCNPISGHNTLYWYLQNLGQGPELLIRYENEEAVDDSQLPKDRFSAERLKGVDSTLKIQPAELGDSAVYLCASSLAGGEETQYFGPGTRLLVL.